The 9 T cell receptor beta chains below come from one sample, sequenced in a study of T cell responses to AZD1222 COVID-19 vaccine. This table comes from immunoSEQ multiplex PCR, and its TCRdb copy is limited to in-frame clones, with some not included. Here the sample spans about 140,000 clones, roughly nine tenths being singletons. The sample was peripheral blood, taken on day 0 of AZD1222 vaccination. Every receptor here comes from an adult in good health.

The genes are TRBV27 and TRBJ2-7; D is possibly TRBD1 (5 bases). V gave up 2 bases and J gave up 2 bases, with 10 bases separating them. CDR3 size: 14 residues. The germline CDR1 and CDR2 sequences are MNHEY and SMNVEV (reference sequence). The CDR3 protein is CASSLTGMTYEQYF. In DNA form, the CDR3 reads TGTGCCAGCAGTTTAACAGGTATGACCTACGAGCAGTACTTC.

The chain has TRBV28 and TRBJ1-2, with D perhaps TRBD1 (5 bases). Germline values: CDR1 MDHEN, CDR2 SYDVKM. Trimming stripped 9 bases from V and 5 bases from J, with 19 bases between. CDR3 size: 14 residues. CDR3 protein: CASLGTPVGYGYTF. The CDR3 DNA reads as TGTGCCAGTTTGGGGACGCCCGTCGGTTATGGCTACACCTTC.

J is TRBJ2-4 and V is TRBV2, with 9 bases that match TRBD1. The CDR3 is made up of 16 amino acids. V shed 0 bases and J 7 bases; nucleotides not matched to a gene: 7. Per the germline V gene, CDR1 is SNHLY and CDR2 is FYNNEI. The DNA for the CDR3 is TGTGCCAGCAGTGAAGCGCTTCTAGACAGGGGGAACATTCAGTACTTC. Its translation: CASSEALLDRGNIQYF.

The chain links TRBV11-1 to TRBJ2-5, with TRBD2 identical over 7 bases. This CDR3 has 15 residues. Germline assignment: CDR1 SGHAT and CDR2 FQDESV (reference sequence). The V gene end was trimmed by 8 bases and the J gene end by 6 bases; junction bases not matched to a gene: 15. Here the CDR3 reads CASGVSGGARKTQYF. CDR3 sequence (DNA): TGTGCCAGCGGAGTTTCGGGGGGAGCCCGAAAGACCCAGTACTTC.

The rearrangement links TRBV19 to TRBJ1-5; possibly TRBD1 for D (5 bases). CDR3 length: 14 residues. V lost 0 bases, J lost 4 bases, and 7 bases lay in between. Germline V gene data show CDR1 as LNHDA and CDR2 as SQIVND (reference sequence). The CDR3, as DNA: TGTGCCAGTAGTATAGAGGGGGGAAATCAGCCCCAGCATTTT. Encoded protein: CASSIEGGNQPQHF.

This chain connects TRBV12-5 to TRBJ2-5; TRBD1 agrees at 7 bases. This CDR3 comprises 13 residues. Germline CDR1 is LGHNT and CDR2 is FRNRAP. Trimming at V came to 5 bases and at J to 5 bases, leaving 5 bases not matched to a gene. The CDR3 sequence: CASGPFRGETQYF. The CDR3 region has the DNA TGTGCTAGTGGTCCCTTCAGGGGGGAGACCCAGTACTTC.

A few counts support this clone. This chain connects TRBV18 to TRBJ2-6, with TRBD1 identical over 11 bases. This CDR3 has 15 residues. V gave up 2 bases and J gave up 12 bases; unmatched junction bases: 6. Germline V gene sequence: CDR1 KGHSH, CDR2 LQKENI. CDR3 bases: TGTGCCAGCTCACCATCGAGTGGGACAGGGGGCGTCCTGACTTTC. This gives the protein CASSPSSGTGGVLTF.

This clone was seen more than once but under ten times. The gene calls are TRBV20-1 and TRBJ2-7, with D unclear. V was cut by 3 bases and J by 2 bases, with 14 bases left in between. The CDR3 contains 14 residues. Germline V gene sequence: CDR1 DFQATT, CDR2 SNEGSKA (reference sequence). CDR3 sequence: CSASNSQPPYEQYF. In nucleotides, the CDR3 is TGCAGTGCTAGTAATTCTCAACCCCCCTACGAGCAGTACTTC.

In its sample, this clone was seen once. The chain employs TRBV19 and TRBJ1-5, with 12 bases aligning to TRBD1. CDR1 LNHDA and CDR2 SQIVND come from the germline V gene (reference sequence). The CDR3 loop spans 19 amino acids. V lost 6 bases to trimming and J lost 6 bases; unmatched junction nucleotides: 18. The CDR3 DNA sequence: TGTGCCAGTAGCAGTGTGATAACTTCCGGGACAGGGGGCCCTCAGCCCCAGCATTTT. Translating it yields CASSSVITSGTGGPQPQHF.